This T cell receptor beta chain is from a study of molecular identifiers for immune sequencing clone quantification (dated by TCRdb to the late 2010s). For context, the study as a whole: For a replicate experiment, RNA from around 20,000 or 99,000 naive CD8 T cells was divided into five aliquots, of which four were sequenced. The study was a methods study using CD8 T cells to benchmark molecular-identifier clustering-based TCR repertoire sequencing (MIDCIRS) and TCR RNA copy counting. What the authors observed across the whole study: Spiked-in Jurkat TCR RNA equivalent to a single cell was reported to be detectable even among one million naive CD8 T cells. The sizes of highly expanded clones could end up underestimated when identical TCR molecules share a barcode. When barcode sub-clustering was left out, chimeric consensus sequences inflated TCR diversity, with chimeras reaching as high as 47%. Clones above 20 RNA copies held over 99% of molecules in CMV-specific effector cells but under 1% in naive cells. The naive libraries included spiked-in Jurkat TCR RNA (10 copies' worth), and this Jurkat TCR RNA is not part of the donor repertoire. Modeling gave about 3 recovered TCR RNA copies per cell versus 8 to 10 by digital PCR, implying around 30% capture efficiency.

About this clonotype: It has no known antigen specificity. No base quality information exists; no much larger clone differs at one position.

CDR1 and CDR2 are read off the germline V gene as ENHRY and SYGVKD. V is reduced by 2 bases and J by 3 bases, leaving a spacing of 4 bases between them. Including the terminal cysteine and phenylalanine, the CDR3 comprises 13 residues. Only the CDR3 DNA is retained, 39 bases long and in frame from the first base. Libraries of naive CD8 T cells were built from anywhere between roughly 17,000 and 1,100,000 sorted cells, with 10%, 30% or 50% of the purified RNA used. Naive CD8 T cells, defined as CD8+CD4-CCR7+CD45RA+, were FACS-sorted into RLT Plus buffer on a BD FACSAria II. Detection sensitivity was tested by spiking Jurkat RNA equal to approximately 9 TCR copies' worth into samples containing about 18,000-1,000,000 naive CD8 T cells. CD8 T cells were enriched with RosetteSep CD8+ T Cell Enrichment Cocktail and Ficoll-Paque, followed by ACK red cell lysis. Library preparation employed PCR. The instrument given in TCRdb is Illumina HiSeq 4000. Bulk TCR libraries were made following a previously described method, with the TCR primers given in Table S5. Purification of total RNA was performed with the Qiagen AllPrep DNA/RNA kit. Before analysis, reads from multiple sequencing runs of one library were combined. The paper's data handling went like this. Reads were retained only if an exact TCR constant sequence was present, and the retained reads were trimmed to 150 nt and grouped according to their 12-nt molecular barcodes. Within each barcode group, reads were sub-clustered at a 15% Levenshtein threshold, and quality-weighted consensus sequences were built per RNA molecule. Non-functional sequences were removed, as were lower-count sequences one edit away from another. Barcode sub-clusters with fewer than 20% of the maximum read count were removed, based on fitting two negative binomial distributions. TCRdb reprocessing: public reads trimmed at Q25 with fastp, clones called with MiXCR, in-frame beta chains kept. When rows share a CDR3 protein, they turn into one entry using the most common DNA and genes. The V and J calls, along with clone size, are taken from TCRdb and not from the paper's own processing. The sample yields more than 450,000 distinct CDR3 sequences; about a fifth were counted once. Of the sample, around 0.86% is held by the ten largest clones.

The rearranged segments are TRBV10-3 and TRBJ2-2; a confident D gene designation cannot be given. This sequence originates from a human donor in good health. Some libraries in this study had Jurkat cell RNA spiked in. The sample taken for sequencing was naive CD8+ T cells from blood, with Jurkat cell RNA spiked in. This sample's cell subset or site label indicates: FACS-sorted CD8+CD4-CCR7+CD45RA+ naive T cells. The CDR3 reads CAISEIDTGELFF. The nucleotide sequence is TGTGCCATCAGTGAGATAGACACCGGGGAGCTGTTTTTT.